This passage covers 27 T cell receptor beta chains from one sample sequenced in a study of Ad26.COV2.S vaccination and SARS-CoV-2 variants. Treatment of the sample: some 20 received Ad26.COV2.S at low or high dose, single or two shots; roughly five received placebo; per-sample allocation not given. The investigators took samples on day 63 after the first vaccine or placebo injection. The assay was immunoSEQ multiplex PCR, and TCRdb's table has in-frame clones only and misses some. The sample has roughly 700,000 clones; about 90% are singletons. Sequencing was performed on peripheral blood, taken in a trial of Ad26.COV2.S vaccine versus placebo. The receptors originated from a person between 18 and 60 years old who received the Ad26.COV2.S COVID-19 vaccine or a placebo.

The chain carries TRBV13 and TRBJ2-7; the D gene could be TRBD1 or TRBD2 (5 bases each). The germline V and J ends were trimmed by 3 bases and 2 bases, with 11 bases remaining between them. The CDR3 has 14 amino acids. Germline V gives CDR1 PRHDT, CDR2 FYEKMQ (reference sequence). The CDR3 sequence is CASSFRDRPYEQYF. In DNA form, the CDR3 reads TGTGCCAGCAGCTTCCGGGACCGACCCTACGAGCAGTACTTC.

The chain joins TRBV6-2 or TRBV6-3 to TRBJ1-6, with D possibly matching TRBD1 (5 bases). The CDR3 totals 15 residues. V gave up 4 bases and J gave up 0 bases, with 7 bases separating them. CDR1 is MNHEY and CDR2 is SVGEGT in the germline V gene. This CDR3 is CASSSGASYNSPLHF. The CDR3 nucleotides read TGTGCCAGCAGTTCCGGGGCCTCCTATAATTCACCCCTCCACTTT.

This clone has more than one count but fewer than ten. The rearrangement uses TRBV18 and TRBJ2-7; D could derive from TRBD1 or TRBD2 (5 bases each). The germline V gene encodes CDR1 KGHSH and CDR2 LQKENI. CDR3 length: 13 residues. Trimming removed 3 bases at V and 3 bases at J, with 9 bases between. CDR3 loop: CASSPGTVYEQYF. The CDR3 DNA is TGTGCCAGCTCACCCGGGACGGTCTACGAGCAGTACTTC.

The J gene is TRBJ2-1, the V gene TRBV19, with a weak D call TRBD1 (6 bases). V lost 2 bases to trimming and J lost 2 bases, with 10 bases between them. The CDR3 extends over 15 amino acids. Germline V lookup: CDR1 LNHDA, CDR2 SQIVND (reference sequence). The CDR3 spells CASSIRQEPYNEQFF. The CDR3 nucleotides are TGTGCCAGTAGTATACGACAGGAGCCCTACAATGAGCAGTTCTTC.

The rearrangement links TRBV6-2 or TRBV6-3 to TRBJ1-5; 9 bases line up with TRBD1. CDR3 length equals 21 residues. Germline V gives CDR1 MNHEY, CDR2 SVGEGT. V was clipped by 2 bases and J by 0 bases; unmatched bases: 17. The CDR3 is CASSYGVRGTGINYSNQPQHF. CDR3 nucleotides: TGTGCCAGCAGTTACGGGGTGAGAGGGACAGGGATAAATTATAGCAATCAGCCCCAGCATTTT.

The CDR3 sequence: CSAPQGSLGETQYF. The CDR3 DNA reads TGCAGCGCCCCACAGGGAAGTTTGGGGGAGACCCAGTACTTC. J is TRBJ2-5 and V is TRBV29-1; weak D call: TRBD1 (6 bases). Germline CDR1 and CDR2: SQVTM and ANQGSEA. The CDR3 is made up of 14 amino acids. Trimming shortened V by 7 bases and J by 5 bases, and 20 bases separated the two germline ends. The full variable domain, with the rest looked up from reference TRBV29-1 and TRBJ2-5, is SAVISQKPSRDICQRGTSLTIQCQVDSQVTMMFWYRQQPGQSLTLIATANQGSEATYESGFVIDKFPISRPNLTFSTLTVSNMSPEDSSIYLCSAPQGSLGETQYFGPGTRLLVL.

This clone has only a few counts. V is TRBV30 and J is TRBJ2-7; TRBD1 is a possible D gene (5 bases). The CDR3 spans 13 residues. Trimming pared 8 bases from V and 5 bases from J, leaving 19 bases between. Germline-derived CDR1 and CDR2 are GTSNPN and SVGIG (reference sequence). The CDR3 sequence: CAQRTRRENEQYF. DNA for the CDR3: TGTGCCCAGAGGACACGTCGAGAGAACGAGCAGTACTTC.

The chain uses TRBV14 and TRBJ2-2; no definite D call. Germline lookup yields CDR1 SGHDN and CDR2 FVKESK. The CDR3 is 19 residues long. V gave up 0 bases and J gave up 6 bases, with 23 bases separating them. The CDR3 DNA reads TGTGCCAGCAGCCAAGAAATATGGCTTATGGGGTACGAACCCGGGGAGCTGTTTTTT. Its translation: CASSQEIWLMGYEPGELFF. The full variable domain, its missing parts supplied by reference TRBV14 and TRBJ2-2, is EAGVTQFPSHSVIEKGQTVTLRCDPISGHDNLYWYRRVMGKEIKFLLHFVKESKQDESGMPNNRFLAERTGGTYSTLKVQPAELEDSGVYFCASSQEIWLMGYEPGELFFGEGSRLTVL.

The V and J genes are TRBV18 and TRBJ1-2; D not certain. The germline V gene has CDR1 KGHSH and CDR2 LQKENI. CDR3 length: 14 residues. The V end was cut by 3 bases, the J end by 0 bases, with 8 bases between. The CDR3 loop is CASSPPATNYGYTF. In nucleotides, the CDR3 is TGTGCCAGCTCACCCCCGGCAACTAACTATGGCTACACCTTC.

This clone has only a few counts. V and J are TRBV5-4 and TRBJ1-1, with no clear D. V lost 0 bases and J lost 3, with 6 bases in between. CDR1 and CDR2 from the germline V gene are SGHNT and YYREEE (reference sequence). This CDR3 has 13 amino acids. The CDR3 bases are TGTGCCAGCAGCTTGGATGCCGACACTGAAGCTTTCTTT. It is translated as CASSLDADTEAFF.

This clone was recorded a few times. The genes are TRBV11-2 and TRBJ2-2, with D possibly TRBD2 on 7 matching bases. This CDR3 has 14 residues. V was clipped by 3 bases and J by 4 bases, with 9 bases between them. Germline loops: CDR1 SGHAT, CDR2 FQNNGV. The CDR3 protein is CASSFGGLTGELFF. The CDR3 DNA follows: TGTGCCAGCAGCTTCGGGGGGCTCACCGGGGAGCTGTTTTTT.

The genes are TRBV7-9 and TRBJ1-5; no reliable D call. V was clipped by 1 base and J by 7 bases, with 11 bases between them. The CDR3 extends over 14 amino acids. Germline V gene data show CDR1 as SEHNR and CDR2 as FQNEAQ (reference sequence). CDR3 DNA: TGTGCCAGCAGCTTAGGGGGAAACGGGCAGCCCCAGCATTTT. Translated: CASSLGGNGQPQHF. Full variable domain (missing parts from reference TRBV7-9 and TRBJ1-5): DTGVSQNPRHKITKRGQNVTFRCDPISEHNRLYWYRQTLGQGPEFLTYFQNEAQLEKSRLLSDRFSAERPKGSFSTLEIQRTEQGDSAMYLCASSLGGNGQPQHFGDGTRLSIL.

For this clone: Additional DNA sequences in this sample encode the identical CDR3. The V gene is TRBV11-3, the J gene TRBJ2-3, with D perhaps matching TRBD1 or TRBD2 (5 bases each). The CDR3 is 14 amino acids. CDR1 SGHNT and CDR2 YENEEA come from the germline V gene. Deletions cut 5 bases from V and 0 bases from J, with 9 bases between. As DNA, the CDR3 is TGTGCCAGCAGCCTCCGGGACAGCACAGATACGCAGTATTTT. Its protein product is CASSLRDSTDTQYF.

The chain uses TRBV5-4 and TRBJ1-4; the D gene is possibly TRBD1 (5 bases). V was shortened by 2 bases and J by 8 bases, with 13 bases between the two germline ends. CDR3 length equals 14 residues. CDR1 and CDR2 from the germline V gene are SGHNT and YYREEE (reference sequence). The CDR3 reads CASSFQGGREKLFF. CDR3 in DNA: TGTGCCAGCAGCTTCCAGGGAGGGCGAGAAAAACTGTTTTTT.

The rearrangement links TRBV7-6 to TRBJ1-1; D is undetermined. The V and J ends lost 0 bases and 11 bases respectively, with 13 bases between them. Per germline, CDR1 SGHVS and CDR2 FNYEAQ. The CDR3 sequence is 13 residues long. CDR3 amino acids: CASSLARGRVAFF. The CDR3 DNA reads as TGTGCCAGCAGCTTAGCCCGGGGAAGGGTGGCTTTCTTT. Looking up the rest from reference TRBV7-6 and TRBJ1-1 gives the full variable domain: GAGVSQSPRYKVTKRGQDVALRCDPISGHVSLYWYRQALGQGPEFLTYFNYEAQQDKSGLPNDRFSAERPEGSISTLTIQRTEQRDSAMYRCASSLARGRVAFFGQGTRLTVV.

The V gene is TRBV12-5, the J gene TRBJ2-3; 7 bases line up with TRBD1. Looked up from germline, CDR1 is LGHNT and CDR2 is FRNRAP. With V trimmed by 5 bases and J by 7 bases, 9 bases remained unmatched. CDR3 length: 14 amino acids. CDR3 protein: CASGKRQGTYTQYF. CDR3 nucleotides: TGTGCTAGTGGTAAAAGACAGGGAACCTATACGCAGTATTTT.

V and J are TRBV6-5 and TRBJ2-7; D unclear. This CDR3 has 13 amino acids. V was clipped by 6 bases and J by 1 base, with 10 bases between them. Germline-derived CDR1 and CDR2 are MNHEY and SVGAGI. CDR3: CASRTTVSYEQYF. For the CDR3, the DNA is TGTGCCAGCAGAACTACCGTATCCTACGAGCAGTACTTC.

The V call is TRBV6-5, the J call TRBJ1-6, with 8 nucleotides matching TRBD1. Germline lookup yields CDR1 MNHEY and CDR2 SVGAGI. V shed 6 bases, J shed 5 bases, and the junction held 0 bases outside the gene matches. CDR3 length: 13 residues. The chain's CDR3 is CASRDRDNSPLHF. CDR3 nucleotides: TGTGCCAGCAGGGACAGGGATAATTCACCCCTCCACTTT.

The V gene is TRBV24-1, the J gene TRBJ2-1; D is perhaps TRBD1 (6 bases). The CDR3 has 15 residues. Trimming left V 3 bases short and J 6 bases short, with 14 bases between. CDR1 is KGHDR and CDR2 is SFDVKD in the germline V gene. DNA for the CDR3: TGTGCCACCAGTGATCCGAAAGACAGGCGCAATGAGCAGTTCTTC. Its translation: CATSDPKDRRNEQFF.

V gene TRBV27 combines with J gene TRBJ2-1, with 9 bases that match TRBD1. The germline gives CDR1 MNHEY, CDR2 SMNVEV (reference sequence). This CDR3 contains 15 residues. The V gene end was trimmed by 7 bases and the J gene end by 4 bases; junction bases not matched to a gene: 8. The CDR3 loop is CASTHPGTGYNEQFF. The DNA for the CDR3 is TGTGCCAGCACCCATCCAGGGACAGGGTACAATGAGCAGTTCTTC.

This chain uses TRBV19 with TRBJ1-6; 8 bases are a match to TRBD1. CDR1 is LNHDA, CDR2 SQIVND, per germline (reference sequence). The CDR3 has 14 amino acids. Trimming removed 6 bases from V and 7 bases from J; junction bases left unmatched: 5. This CDR3 is CASRGQAGNSPLHF. In DNA, the CDR3 is TGTGCCAGTAGGGGACAGGCGGGCAATTCACCCCTCCACTTT.

This chain links TRBV19 with TRBJ1-3; no definite D call. CDR3 length equals 14 residues. V lost 3 bases and J lost 1, with 7 bases in between. Per germline, CDR1 LNHDA and CDR2 SQIVND (reference sequence). CDR3 coding DNA: TGTGCCAGTAGTATTGGGCAGTCTGGAAACACCATATATTTT. Its protein product is CASSIGQSGNTIYF.

This chain connects TRBV4-2 to TRBJ1-5, with D unclear. Germline V gene lookup returns CDR1 LGHNA and CDR2 YNFKEQ. This CDR3 spans 13 amino acids. Trimming took 4 bases from V and 7 from J, leaving 11 bases between them. The CDR3 protein is CASSRGSNQPQHF. The CDR3 bases are TGTGCCAGCAGCCGGGGATCGAACCAGCCCCAGCATTTT.

This chain connects TRBV5-1 to TRBJ2-7; 7 nucleotides line up with TRBD2. CDR1 is SGHRS, CDR2 YFSETQ, per germline. V dropped 0 bases and J dropped 1; count of bases not matched to a gene: 4. CDR3 length equals 15 residues. CDR3 in DNA: TGCGCCAGCAGCTTGGAGCTAGCGGTATCCTACGAGCAGTACTTC. This codes for CASSLELAVSYEQYF.

This rearrangement joins TRBV5-5 to TRBJ2-7, with 12 nucleotides matching TRBD2. Trimming removed 2 bases from V and 7 bases from J; junction bases left unmatched: 7. CDR1 SGHKS and CDR2 YYEKEE come from the germline V gene (reference sequence). The CDR3 length is 15 residues. The CDR3 spells CASSFDGLAGHEQYF. The CDR3 nucleotides read TGTGCCAGCAGCTTCGATGGACTAGCGGGACATGAGCAGTACTTC.

The genes are TRBV13 and TRBJ1-1; 9 nucleotides agree with TRBD1. Germline V CDR1 and CDR2: PRHDT, FYEKMQ (reference sequence). The junction had 6 bases not matched to a gene; V was cut back by 3 bases and J by 4 bases. CDR3 length: 15 residues. The CDR3, as DNA: TGTGCCAGCAGCTTGGGGGGACAGGGCGGCACTGAAGCTTTCTTT. Translated, it gives CASSLGGQGGTEAFF.

The table lists this clone with a few counts. The chain's CDR3 is CASNDRDTEAFF. In DNA, the CDR3 is TGTGCCAGCAATGACAGAGACACTGAAGCTTTCTTT. This chain links TRBV19 with TRBJ1-1, with a tentative D call TRBD1 (5 bases). From germline, CDR1 is LNHDA and CDR2 SQIVND (reference sequence). V lost 9 bases and J lost 3, with 11 bases in between. The CDR3 is made up of 12 amino acids.